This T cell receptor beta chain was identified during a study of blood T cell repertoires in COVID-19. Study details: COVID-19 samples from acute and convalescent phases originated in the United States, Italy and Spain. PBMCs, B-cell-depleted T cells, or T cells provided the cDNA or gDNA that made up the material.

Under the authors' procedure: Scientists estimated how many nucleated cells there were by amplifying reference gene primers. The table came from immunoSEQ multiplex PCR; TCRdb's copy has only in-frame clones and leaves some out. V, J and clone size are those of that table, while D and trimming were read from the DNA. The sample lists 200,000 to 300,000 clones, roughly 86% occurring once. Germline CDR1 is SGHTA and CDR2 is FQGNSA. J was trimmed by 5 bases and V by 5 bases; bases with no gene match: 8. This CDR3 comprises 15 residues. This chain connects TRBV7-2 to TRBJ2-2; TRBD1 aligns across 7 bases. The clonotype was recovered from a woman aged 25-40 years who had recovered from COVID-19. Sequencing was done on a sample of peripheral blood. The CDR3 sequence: CASSPPGQRTGELFF. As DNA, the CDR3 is TGTGCCAGCAGCCCCCCGGGACAGCGAACCGGGGAGCTGTTTTTT. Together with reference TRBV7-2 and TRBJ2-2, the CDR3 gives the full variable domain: GAGVSQSPSNKVTEKGKDVELRCDPISGHTALYWYRQSLGQGLEFLIYFQGNSAPDKSGLPSDRFSAERTGGSVSTLTIQRTQQEDSAVYLCASSPPGQRTGELFFGEGSRLTVL.